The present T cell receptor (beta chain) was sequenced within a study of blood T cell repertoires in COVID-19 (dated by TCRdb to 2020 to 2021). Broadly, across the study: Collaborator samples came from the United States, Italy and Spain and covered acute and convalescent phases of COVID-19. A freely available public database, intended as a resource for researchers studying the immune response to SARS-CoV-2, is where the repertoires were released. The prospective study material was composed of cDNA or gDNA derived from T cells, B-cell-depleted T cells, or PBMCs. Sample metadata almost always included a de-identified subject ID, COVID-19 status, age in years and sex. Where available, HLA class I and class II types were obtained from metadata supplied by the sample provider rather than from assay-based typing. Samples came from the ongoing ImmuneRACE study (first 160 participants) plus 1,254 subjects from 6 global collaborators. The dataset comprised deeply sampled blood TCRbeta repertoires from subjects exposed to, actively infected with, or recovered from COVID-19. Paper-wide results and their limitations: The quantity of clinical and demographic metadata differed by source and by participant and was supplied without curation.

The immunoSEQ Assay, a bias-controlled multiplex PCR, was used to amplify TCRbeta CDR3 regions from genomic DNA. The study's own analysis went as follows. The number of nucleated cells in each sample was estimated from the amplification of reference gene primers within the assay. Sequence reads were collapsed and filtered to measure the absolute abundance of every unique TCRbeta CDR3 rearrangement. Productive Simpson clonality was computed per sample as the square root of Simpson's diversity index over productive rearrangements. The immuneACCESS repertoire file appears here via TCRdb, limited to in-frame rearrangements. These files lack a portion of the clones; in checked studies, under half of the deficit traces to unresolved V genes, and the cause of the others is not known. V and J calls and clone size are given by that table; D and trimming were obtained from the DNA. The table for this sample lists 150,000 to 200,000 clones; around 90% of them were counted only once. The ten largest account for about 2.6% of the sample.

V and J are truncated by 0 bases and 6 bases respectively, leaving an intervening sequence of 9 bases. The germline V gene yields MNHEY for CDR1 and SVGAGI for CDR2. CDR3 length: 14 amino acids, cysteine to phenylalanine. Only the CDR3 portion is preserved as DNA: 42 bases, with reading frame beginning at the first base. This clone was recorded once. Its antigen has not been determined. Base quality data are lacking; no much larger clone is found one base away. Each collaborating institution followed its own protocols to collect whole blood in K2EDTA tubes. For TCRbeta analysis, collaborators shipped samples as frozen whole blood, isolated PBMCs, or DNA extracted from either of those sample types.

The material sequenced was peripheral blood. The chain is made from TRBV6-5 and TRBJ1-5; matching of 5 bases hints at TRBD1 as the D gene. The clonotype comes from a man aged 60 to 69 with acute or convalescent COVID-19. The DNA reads TGTGCCAGCAGTTACTCGAATAGGGGTCAGCCCCAGCATTTT. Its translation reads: CASSYSNRGQPQHF.